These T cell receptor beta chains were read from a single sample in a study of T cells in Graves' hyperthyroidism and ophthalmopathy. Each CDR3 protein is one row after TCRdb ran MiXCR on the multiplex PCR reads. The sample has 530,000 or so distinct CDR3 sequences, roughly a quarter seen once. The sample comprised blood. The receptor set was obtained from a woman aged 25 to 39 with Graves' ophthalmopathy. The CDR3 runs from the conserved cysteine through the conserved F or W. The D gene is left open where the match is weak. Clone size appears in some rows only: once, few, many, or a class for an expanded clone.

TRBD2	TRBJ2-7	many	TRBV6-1	CASRIAGETYEQYF	TGTGCCAGCAGGATAGCGGGGGAGACCTACGAGCAGTACTTC
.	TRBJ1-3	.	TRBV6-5	CASSYVRDTPADTIYF	TGTGCCAGCAGTTACGTCCGGGACACCCCTGCAGACACCATATATTTT
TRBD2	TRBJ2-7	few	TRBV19	CASRGSGTQSYEQYF	TGTGCCAGTAGGGGTAGCGGGACGCAATCCTACGAGCAGTACTTC
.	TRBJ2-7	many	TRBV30	CAWSRTAAGEQYF	TGTGCCTGGAGTAGGACCGCCGCCGGCGAGCAGTACTTC
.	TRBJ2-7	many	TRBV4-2	CASSPKAASSYEQYF	TGTGCCAGCAGCCCGAAGGCCGCAAGCTCCTACGAGCAGTACTTC
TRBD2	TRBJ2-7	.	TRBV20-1	CSASLAGYEQYF	TGCAGTGCTAGTTTAGCGGGCTACGAGCAGTACTTC
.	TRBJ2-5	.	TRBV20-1	CSARGLLQQETQYF	TGCAGTGCTAGAGGGCTACTACAACAAGAGACCCAGTACTTC
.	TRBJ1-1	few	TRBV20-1	CSASRDLGTEAFF	TGCAGTGCCAGCCGGGACTTGGGCACTGAAGCTTTCTTT
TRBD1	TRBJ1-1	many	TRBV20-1	CSAFQQGGGTEAFF	TGCAGTGCGTTTCAACAGGGGGGGGGGACTGAAGCTTTCTTT
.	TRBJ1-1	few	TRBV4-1	CASSQPGRGGNTEAFF	TGCGCCAGCAGCCAGCCAGGGAGGGGGGGGAACACTGAAGCTTTCTTT
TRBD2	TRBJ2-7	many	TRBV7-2	CASSLGGWEQYF	TGTGCCAGCAGCTTGGGGGGGTGGGAGCAGTACTTC
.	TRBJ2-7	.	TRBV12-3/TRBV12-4	CASRPGLNSYEQYF	TGTGCCAGCAGGCCGGGACTGAACTCCTACGAGCAGTACTTC
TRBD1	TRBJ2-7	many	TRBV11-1	CASSPPGQNQYF	TGTGCCAGCAGCCCGCCGGGACAGAATCAGTACTTC
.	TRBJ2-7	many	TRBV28	CASSFSDGTYEQYF	TGTGCCAGCAGTTTTTCGGACGGTACCTACGAGCAGTACTTC
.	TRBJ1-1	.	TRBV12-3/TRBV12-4	CASSQGRLTMNTEAFF	TGTGCCAGCAGCCAGGGACGGCTTACAATGAACACTGAAGCTTTCTTT
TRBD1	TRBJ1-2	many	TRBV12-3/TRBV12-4	CASSPRDSNYGYTF	TGTGCCAGCAGTCCTCGGGACAGTAACTATGGCTACACCTTC
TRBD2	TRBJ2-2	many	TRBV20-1	CSARALPKAGGNTGELFF	TGCAGTGCTAGAGCCCTCCCTAAGGCGGGGGGGAACACCGGGGAGCTGTTTTTT
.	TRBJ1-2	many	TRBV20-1	CSARRQNRYGYTF	TGCAGTGCTAGACGGCAGAACCGATATGGCTACACCTTC
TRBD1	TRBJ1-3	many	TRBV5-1	CASSHRQGLSGNTIYF	TGCGCCAGCAGCCACCGACAGGGCCTCTCTGGAAACACCATATATTTT
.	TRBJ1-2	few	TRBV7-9	CASSLVLAATNGYTF	TGTGCCAGCAGCTTAGTTCTTGCCGCTACGAATGGCTACACCTTC
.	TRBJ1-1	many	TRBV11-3	CASSFGGSDTEAFF	TGTGCCAGCAGCTTCGGTGGGTCGGACACTGAAGCTTTCTTT
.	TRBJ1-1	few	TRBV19	CASALEGLGVITEAFF	TGTGCCAGTGCCCTCGAAGGGCTGGGGGTAATCACTGAAGCTTTCTTT
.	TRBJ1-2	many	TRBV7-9	CASSPWAPNYGYTF	TGTGCCAGCAGCCCTTGGGCCCCTAACTATGGCTACACCTTC
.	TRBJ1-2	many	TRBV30	CAWSVLLADYGYTF	TGTGCCTGGAGTGTACTGCTGGCAGACTATGGCTACACCTTC
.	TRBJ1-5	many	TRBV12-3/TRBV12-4	CASSLAGGQPQHF	TGTGCCAGCAGTTTAGCAGGAGGTCAGCCCCAGCATTTT
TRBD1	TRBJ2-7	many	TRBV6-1	CASRERQGTTYEQYF	TGTGCCAGCAGGGAACGACAGGGGACAACTTACGAGCAGTACTTC
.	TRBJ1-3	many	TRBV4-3	CASSQGRGPGNTIYF	TGCGCCAGCAGCCAAGGGAGGGGACCTGGAAACACCATATATTTT
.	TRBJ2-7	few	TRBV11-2	CASSLLPTGRGSYEQYF	TGTGCCAGCAGCCTTCTCCCCACAGGGCGTGGGTCCTACGAGCAGTACTTC
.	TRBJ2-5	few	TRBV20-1	CSARDPQGPGTQYF	TGCAGTGCTAGAGATCCCCAGGGTCCAGGGACCCAGTACTTC
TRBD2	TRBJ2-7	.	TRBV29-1	CSVVAGGPYEQYF	TGCAGCGTTGTAGCGGGAGGGCCGTACGAGCAGTACTTC
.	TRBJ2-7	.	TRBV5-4	CASSLSFRLDPTYEQYF	TGTGCCAGCAGCTTGTCTTTCAGACTAGACCCAACCTACGAGCAGTACTTC
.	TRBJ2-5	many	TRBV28	CASSWLPTNQETQYF	TGTGCCAGCAGTTGGCTACCAACTAACCAAGAGACCCAGTACTTC
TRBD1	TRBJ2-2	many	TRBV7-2	CASSSTGSGELFF	TGTGCCAGCAGCTCGACAGGGTCCGGGGAGCTGTTTTTT
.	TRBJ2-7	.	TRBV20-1	CSAVGMSHEQYF	TGCAGTGCTGTTGGGATGTCTCACGAGCAGTACTTC
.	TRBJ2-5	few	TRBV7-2	CASSPGLPRETQYF	TGTGCCAGCAGCCCGGGACTTCCGCGGGAGACCCAGTACTTC
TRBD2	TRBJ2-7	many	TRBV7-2	CASSLSGGSTYEQYF	TGTGCCAGCAGTTTAAGCGGGGGGTCAACCTACGAGCAGTACTTC
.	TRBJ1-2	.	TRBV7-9	CASSRVKYGYTF	TGTGCCAGCAGCCGGGTTAAGTATGGCTACACCTTC
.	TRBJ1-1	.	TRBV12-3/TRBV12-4	CASSSLLTANTEAFF	TGTGCCAGCAGTTCCCTATTGACAGCTAACACTGAAGCTTTCTTT
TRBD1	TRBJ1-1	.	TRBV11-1	CASRPPGQGSVAEAFF	TGTGCCAGCAGACCACCGGGACAGGGTTCGGTCGCTGAAGCTTTCTTT
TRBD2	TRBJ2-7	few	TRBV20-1	CSARDFSGSPYEQYF	TGCAGTGCTAGGGATTTTAGCGGGAGCCCCTACGAGCAGTACTTC
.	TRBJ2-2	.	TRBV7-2	CASSFMQSTGELFF	TGTGCCAGCAGCTTTATGCAGTCCACCGGGGAGCTGTTTTTT
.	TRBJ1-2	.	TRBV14	CASSQVTDYGYTF	TGTGCCAGCAGCCAAGTAACAGACTATGGCTACACCTTC
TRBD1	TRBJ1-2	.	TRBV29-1	CSVVDRGIGGYTF	TGCAGCGTTGTGGACAGGGGGATAGGTGGCTACACCTTC
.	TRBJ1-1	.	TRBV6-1	CASSWRGTPNTEAFF	TGTGCCAGCTCCTGGAGGGGTACCCCGAACACTGAAGCTTTCTTT
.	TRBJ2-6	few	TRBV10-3	CATPQAVNSGANVLTF	TGTGCCACCCCCCAGGCCGTGAATTCTGGGGCCAACGTCCTGACTTTC
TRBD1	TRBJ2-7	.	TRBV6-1	CASRRISWTGGYEQYF	TGTGCCAGCAGAAGAATATCTTGGACAGGGGGCTACGAGCAGTACTTC
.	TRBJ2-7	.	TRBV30	CAWSVRTPYEQYF	TGTGCCTGGAGCGTGCGGACCCCCTACGAGCAGTACTTC
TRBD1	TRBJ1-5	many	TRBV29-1	CSAWTGNQPQHF	TGCAGCGCTTGGACAGGGAATCAGCCCCAGCATTTT
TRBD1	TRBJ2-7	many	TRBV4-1	CASSLFGQGSYEQYF	TGCGCCAGCAGCCTATTCGGACAGGGCTCCTACGAGCAGTACTTC
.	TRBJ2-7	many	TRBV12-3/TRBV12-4	CASSLDNPLTAYEQYF	TGTGCCAGCAGTTTAGATAACCCCTTGACAGCGTACGAGCAGTACTTC
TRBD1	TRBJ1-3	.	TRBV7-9	CASNPGQTGNTIYF	TGTGCCAGCAATCCGGGACAGACTGGAAACACCATATATTTT
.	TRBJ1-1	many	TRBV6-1	CASSEAPDTEAFF	TGTGCCAGCAGTGAAGCGCCGGACACTGAAGCTTTCTTT
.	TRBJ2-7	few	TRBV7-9	CASSSLSGYTYEQYF	TGTGCCAGCAGCAGCCTCAGCGGTTACACCTACGAGCAGTACTTC
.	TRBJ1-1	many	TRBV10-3	CAISEQGYTEAFF	TGTGCCATCAGTGAACAGGGATACACTGAAGCTTTCTTT